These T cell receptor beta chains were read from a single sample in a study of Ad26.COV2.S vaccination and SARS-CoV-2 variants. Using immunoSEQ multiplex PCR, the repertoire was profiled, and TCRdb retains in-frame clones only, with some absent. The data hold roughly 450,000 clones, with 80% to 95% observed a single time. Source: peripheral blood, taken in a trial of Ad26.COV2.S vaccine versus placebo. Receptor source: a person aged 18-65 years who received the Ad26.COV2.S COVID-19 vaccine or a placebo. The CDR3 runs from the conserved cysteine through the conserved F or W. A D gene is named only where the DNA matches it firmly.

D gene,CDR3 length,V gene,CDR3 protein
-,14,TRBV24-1,CATSDFLLTDTQYF
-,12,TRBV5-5,CASSTYNEKLFF
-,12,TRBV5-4,CASSLAQDGYTF
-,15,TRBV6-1,CASSDVTGGTDTQYF
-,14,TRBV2,CASKEHSGANVLTF
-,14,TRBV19,CAVSPREGNQPQHF
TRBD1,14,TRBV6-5,CASSWTGTLYEQYF
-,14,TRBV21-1,CASSVPGQNDEQYF
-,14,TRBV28,CASSSGQPNEKLFF
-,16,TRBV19,CASSIALTALGTEAFF
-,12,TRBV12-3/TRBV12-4,CASSYLNTEAFF
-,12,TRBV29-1,CSVGGWDTEAFF
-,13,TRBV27,CASSFGVNQPQHF
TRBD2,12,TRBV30,CAWTAGTYEQYF
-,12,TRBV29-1,CSVEDRVSPLHF
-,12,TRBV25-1,CASSELVGEQYF
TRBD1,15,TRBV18,CASSQDRETAGELFF
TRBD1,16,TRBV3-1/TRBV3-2,CASSQADRRGNSPLHF
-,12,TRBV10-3,CAIGQNNQPQHF
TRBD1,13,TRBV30,CAWRGTGENIQYF
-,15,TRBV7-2,CASSESRLEPYEQYF
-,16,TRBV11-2,CASSLVQGWVTDTQYF
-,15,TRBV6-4,CASSAEFSSYNEQFF
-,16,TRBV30,CAWSVHRKEILEKLFF
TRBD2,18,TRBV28,CASSLEGSSGPLYYEQYF
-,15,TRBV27,CASRYGSSSYNEQFF
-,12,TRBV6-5,CASKKNTDTQYF
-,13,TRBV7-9,CASSSLRYYEQYF
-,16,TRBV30,CAWGQGKLSGANVLTF
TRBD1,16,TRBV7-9,CASSRIQGQGQETQYF
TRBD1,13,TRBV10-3,CAISSTGIDEQYF
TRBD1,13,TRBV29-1,CSVGSTGDYEQYF
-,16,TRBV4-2,CASSQVSWGDTYGYTF
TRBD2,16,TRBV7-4,CASSRRISGREETQYF
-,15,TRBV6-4,CASSPGQIISYEQYF
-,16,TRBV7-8,CASSLAGGSGTGELFF
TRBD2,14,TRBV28,CASSKREGRYEQYF
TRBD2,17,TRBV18,CASSPPIREAPNNEQFF
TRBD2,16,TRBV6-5,CASSSLSGSTTDTQYF
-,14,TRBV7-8,CASSRAWNTGELFF
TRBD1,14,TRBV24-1,CATAIRQGAYEQYF
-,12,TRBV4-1,CASSQDWETQYF
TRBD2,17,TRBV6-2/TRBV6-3,CASSLGLSRGGGNEQFF
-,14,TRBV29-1,CSVQLGPYQETQYF
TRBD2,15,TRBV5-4,CASRRGLAGDGTQYF
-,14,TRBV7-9,CASSPPTANYGYTF
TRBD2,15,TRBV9,CASSVYLAGIHEQFF
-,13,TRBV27,CASSLFRATEAFF
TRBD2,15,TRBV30,CAWESGLAGTYEQYF
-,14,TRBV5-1,CASSSGTFSYEQYF
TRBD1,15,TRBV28,CASSFKGARNQPQHF
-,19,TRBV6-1,CASSGSQVVMVPVVGELFF
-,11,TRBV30,CAWGASNSAFF